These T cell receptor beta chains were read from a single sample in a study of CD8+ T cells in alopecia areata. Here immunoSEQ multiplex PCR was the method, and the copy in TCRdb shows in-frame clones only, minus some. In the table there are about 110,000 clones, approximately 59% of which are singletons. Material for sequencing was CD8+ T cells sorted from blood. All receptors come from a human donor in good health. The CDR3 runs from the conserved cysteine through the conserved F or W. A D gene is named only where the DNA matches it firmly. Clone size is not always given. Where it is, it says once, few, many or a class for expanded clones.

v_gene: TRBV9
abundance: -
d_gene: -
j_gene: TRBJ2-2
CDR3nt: TGTGCCAGCAGCGTAGCGGGGACCGGGGAGCTGTTTTTT
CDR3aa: CASSVAGTGELFF

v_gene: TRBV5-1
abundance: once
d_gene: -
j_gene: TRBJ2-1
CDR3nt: TGCGCCAGCCGACAGGACAATGAGCAGTTCTTC
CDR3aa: CASRQDNEQFF

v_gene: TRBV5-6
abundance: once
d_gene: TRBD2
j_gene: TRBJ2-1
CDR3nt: TGTGCCAGCAGCCCTCTAGCGGGGGGCAATGAGCAGTTCTTC
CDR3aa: CASSPLAGGNEQFF

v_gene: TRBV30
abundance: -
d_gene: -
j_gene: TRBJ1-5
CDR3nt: TGTGCCTGGAGGGGTCTTTCCGGCAATCAGCCCCAGCATTTT
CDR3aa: CAWRGLSGNQPQHF

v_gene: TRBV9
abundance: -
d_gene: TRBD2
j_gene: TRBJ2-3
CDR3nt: TGTGCCAGCAGCGTAGACGTGGGAGGGACAGATACGCAGTATTTT
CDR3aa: CASSVDVGGTDTQYF

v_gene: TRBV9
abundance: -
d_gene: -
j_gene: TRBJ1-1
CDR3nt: TGTGCCAGCAGCGTACCTCAGGGGAACACTGAAGCTTTCTTT
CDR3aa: CASSVPQGNTEAFF

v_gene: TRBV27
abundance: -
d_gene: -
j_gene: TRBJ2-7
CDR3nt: TGTGCCAGCAGTGGGGTGGGGTCCTACGAGCAGTACTTC
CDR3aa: CASSGVGSYEQYF

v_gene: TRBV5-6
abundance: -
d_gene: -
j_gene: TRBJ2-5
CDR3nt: TGTGCCAGCAGCTTGGGAGATGAGACCCAGTACTTC
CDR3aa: CASSLGDETQYF

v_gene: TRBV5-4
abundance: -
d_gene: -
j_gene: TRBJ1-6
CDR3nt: TGTGCCAGCATTGGACACCCGGATTCACCCCTCCACTTT
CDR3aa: CASIGHPDSPLHF

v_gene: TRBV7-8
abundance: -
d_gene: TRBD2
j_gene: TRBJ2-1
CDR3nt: TGTGCCAGCAGCCGGACTAGCGGGGATGACAATGAGCAGTTCTTC
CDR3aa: CASSRTSGDDNEQFF

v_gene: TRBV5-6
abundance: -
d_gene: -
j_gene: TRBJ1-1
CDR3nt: TGTGCCAGCACCACTTTAACCTTCAGGGTGCTGAACACTGAAGCTTTCTTT
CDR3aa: CASTTLTFRVLNTEAFF

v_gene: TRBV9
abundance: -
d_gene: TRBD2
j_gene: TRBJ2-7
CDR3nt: TGTGCCAGCAGCGTGAGCGGGGTCTGGTACGAGCAGTACTTC
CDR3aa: CASSVSGVWYEQYF

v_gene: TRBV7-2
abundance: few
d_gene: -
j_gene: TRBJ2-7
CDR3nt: TGTGCCAGCAGCTTATTGACAGGCGGCGAGCAGTACTTC
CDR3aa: CASSLLTGGEQYF

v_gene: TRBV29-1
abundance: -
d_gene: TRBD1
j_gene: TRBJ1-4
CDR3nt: TGCAGCGTCCTCGACAGGGACGTAGAAAAACTGTTTTTT
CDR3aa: CSVLDRDVEKLFF

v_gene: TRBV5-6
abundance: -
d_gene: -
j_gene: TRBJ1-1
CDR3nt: TGTGCCAGCAGCTTGGTTGGGAGGAACACTGAAGCTTTCTTT
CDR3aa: CASSLVGRNTEAFF

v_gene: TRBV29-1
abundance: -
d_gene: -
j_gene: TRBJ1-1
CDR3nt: TGCAGCGTTGTACACACGAACACTGAAGCTTTCTTT
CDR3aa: CSVVHTNTEAFF

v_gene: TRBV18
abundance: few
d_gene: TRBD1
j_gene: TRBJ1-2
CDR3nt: TGTGCCAGCTCACCCGAGACAGGGGCGTACTATGGCTACACCTTC
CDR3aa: CASSPETGAYYGYTF

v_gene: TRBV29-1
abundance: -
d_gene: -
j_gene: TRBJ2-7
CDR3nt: TGCAGCGTTTCCGGGACCCAAAGCTCCTACGAGCAGTACTTC
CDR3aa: CSVSGTQSSYEQYF

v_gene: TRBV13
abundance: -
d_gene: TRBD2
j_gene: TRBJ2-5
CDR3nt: TGTGCCAGCAGCCTGCAGGGACTAGCGGAAGAGACCCAGTACTTC
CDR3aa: CASSLQGLAEETQYF

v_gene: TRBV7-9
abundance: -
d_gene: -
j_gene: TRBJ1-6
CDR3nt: TGTGCCAGCAGCTTATCCTTAGGAGGAGGACCCCTCCACTTT
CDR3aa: CASSLSLGGGPLHF

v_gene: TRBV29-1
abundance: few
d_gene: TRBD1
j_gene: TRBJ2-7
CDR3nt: TGCAGCGTCTGGACAGGGGGCTCCTACGAGCAGTACTTC
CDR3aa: CSVWTGGSYEQYF

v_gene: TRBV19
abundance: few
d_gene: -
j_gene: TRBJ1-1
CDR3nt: TGTGCCAGTAGGGCTACAGGGCGGACTGAAGCTTTCTTT
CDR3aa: CASRATGRTEAFF

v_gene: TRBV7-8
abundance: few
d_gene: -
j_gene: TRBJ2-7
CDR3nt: TGTGCCAGCAGCTTAGAAGGGGGTAAATACGAGCAGTACTTC
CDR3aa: CASSLEGGKYEQYF

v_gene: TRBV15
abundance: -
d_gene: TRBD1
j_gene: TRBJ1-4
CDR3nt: TGTGCCACCAGCAGAGAGTCCAGGGGGCGTGAAAAACTGTTTTTT
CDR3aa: CATSRESRGREKLFF

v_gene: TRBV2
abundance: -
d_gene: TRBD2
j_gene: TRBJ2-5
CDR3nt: TGTGCCACGACTAGCGGAATAACTTTACAAGAGACCCAGTACTTC
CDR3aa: CATTSGITLQETQYF

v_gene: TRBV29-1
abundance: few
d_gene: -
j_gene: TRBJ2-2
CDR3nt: TGCAGCGTTGAAGATTGGGGGACTGCGAACACCGGGGAGCTGTTTTTT
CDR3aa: CSVEDWGTANTGELFF

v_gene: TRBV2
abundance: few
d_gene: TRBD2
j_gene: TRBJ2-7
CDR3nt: TGTGCCAGCAGTGACGGCGGGGGGCCCTACGAGCAGTACTTC
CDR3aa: CASSDGGGPYEQYF

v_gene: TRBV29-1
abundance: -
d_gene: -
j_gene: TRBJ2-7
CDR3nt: TGCAGCGCCGCGGGGGACAGTTGGACCTACGAGCAGTACTTC
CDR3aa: CSAAGDSWTYEQYF

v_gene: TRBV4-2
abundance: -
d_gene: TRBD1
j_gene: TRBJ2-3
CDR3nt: TGTGCCAGCAGCCAAGATGGTGGACAGGGGGCAACAGATACGCAGTATTTT
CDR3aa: CASSQDGGQGATDTQYF

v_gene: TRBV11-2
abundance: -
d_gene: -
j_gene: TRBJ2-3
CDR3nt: TGTGCCAGCAGCTTAGGAGGTCGTTGGGGGAGCACAGATACGCAGTATTTT
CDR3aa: CASSLGGRWGSTDTQYF

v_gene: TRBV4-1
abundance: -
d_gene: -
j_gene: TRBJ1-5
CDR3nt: TGCGCCAGCAGCCAAGTCGCCCTGGCAGACCGTTACAATCAGCCCCAGCATTTT
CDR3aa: CASSQVALADRYNQPQHF

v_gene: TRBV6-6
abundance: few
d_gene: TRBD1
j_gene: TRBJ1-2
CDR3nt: TGTGCCAGCTCGTTAGGGGACAGGGTGTACTATGGCTACACCTTC
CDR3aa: CASSLGDRVYYGYTF

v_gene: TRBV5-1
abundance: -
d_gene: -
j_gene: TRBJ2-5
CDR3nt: TGCGCCAGCAGCTTCACGGAACGGCAAGAGACCCAGTACTTC
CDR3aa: CASSFTERQETQYF

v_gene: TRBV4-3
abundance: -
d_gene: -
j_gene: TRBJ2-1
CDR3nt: TGCGCCAGCAGCCAAGAAATTAACAATGAGCAGTTCTTC
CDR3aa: CASSQEINNEQFF

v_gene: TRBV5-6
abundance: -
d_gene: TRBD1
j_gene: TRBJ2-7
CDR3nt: TGTGCCAGCAGCTTGATGGTTGGCGGGACAGGGTCCTACGAGCAGTACTTC
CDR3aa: CASSLMVGGTGSYEQYF

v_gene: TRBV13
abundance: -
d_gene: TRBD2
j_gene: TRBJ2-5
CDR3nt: TGTGCCAGCAGCTTTAGTGGGACTAGCGGGGTTAAGGGCCAAGAGACCCAGTACTTC
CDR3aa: CASSFSGTSGVKGQETQYF

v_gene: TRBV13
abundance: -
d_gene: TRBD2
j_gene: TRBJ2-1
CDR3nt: TGTGCCAGCAGCTCGGGACTAGCGGCGACCTTTGAGCAGTTCTTC
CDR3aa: CASSSGLAATFEQFF

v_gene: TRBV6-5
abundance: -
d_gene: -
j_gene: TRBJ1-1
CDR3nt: TGTGCCACCACAGGAGGGGGGATCGGGACTGAAGCTTTCTTT
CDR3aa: CATTGGGIGTEAFF

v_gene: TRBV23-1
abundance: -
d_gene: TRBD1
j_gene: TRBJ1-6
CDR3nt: TGCGCCAAGGACAGGACGGCGAATAATTCACCCCTCCACTTT
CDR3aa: CAKDRTANNSPLHF

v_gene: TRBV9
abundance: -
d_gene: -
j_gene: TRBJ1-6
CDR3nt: TGTGCCAGCAGCCTCAGCGGGGATCTCACTTCACCCCTCCACTTT
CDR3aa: CASSLSGDLTSPLHF

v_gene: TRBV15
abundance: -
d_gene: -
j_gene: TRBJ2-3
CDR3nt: TGTGCCACCAGCAGAGTCCCCTATCCCAGCACAGATACGCAGTATTTT
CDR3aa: CATSRVPYPSTDTQYF

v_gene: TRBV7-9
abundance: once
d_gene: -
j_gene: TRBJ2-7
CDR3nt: TGTGCCAGCAGCTTTGACAAGAGCTCCTACGAGCAGTACTTC
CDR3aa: CASSFDKSSYEQYF

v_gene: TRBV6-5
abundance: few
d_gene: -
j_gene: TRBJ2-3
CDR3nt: TGTGCCAGCAGTCGGACCCCGACAGATACGCAGTATTTT
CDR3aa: CASSRTPTDTQYF

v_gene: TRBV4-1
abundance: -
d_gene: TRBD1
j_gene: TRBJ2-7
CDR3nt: TGCGCCAGCAGCCAAACGACAGGGAACTCCTACGAGCAGTACTTC
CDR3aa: CASSQTTGNSYEQYF

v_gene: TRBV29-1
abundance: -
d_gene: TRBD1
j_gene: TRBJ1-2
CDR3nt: TGCAGCGTTGAAGATCAGGGAGACAGGGCATTCCTCTATGGCTACACCTTC
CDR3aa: CSVEDQGDRAFLYGYTF

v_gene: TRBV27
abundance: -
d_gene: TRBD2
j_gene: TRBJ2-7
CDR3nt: TGTGCCAGCAGTCCCCTTATGGTGGCTAGCGGGGGGGCCTCCGGAACCTACGAGCAGTACTTC
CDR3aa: CASSPLMVASGGASGTYEQYF

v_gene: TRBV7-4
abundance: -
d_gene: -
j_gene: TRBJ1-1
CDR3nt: TGTGCCAGCAGCCCGATTAACCCGCGGAACACTGAAGCTTTCTTT
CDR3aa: CASSPINPRNTEAFF

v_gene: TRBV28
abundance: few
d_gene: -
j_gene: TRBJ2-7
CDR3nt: TGTGCCAGCAGTTTGTTGAGTGGTGCCTACGAGCAGTACTTC
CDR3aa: CASSLLSGAYEQYF